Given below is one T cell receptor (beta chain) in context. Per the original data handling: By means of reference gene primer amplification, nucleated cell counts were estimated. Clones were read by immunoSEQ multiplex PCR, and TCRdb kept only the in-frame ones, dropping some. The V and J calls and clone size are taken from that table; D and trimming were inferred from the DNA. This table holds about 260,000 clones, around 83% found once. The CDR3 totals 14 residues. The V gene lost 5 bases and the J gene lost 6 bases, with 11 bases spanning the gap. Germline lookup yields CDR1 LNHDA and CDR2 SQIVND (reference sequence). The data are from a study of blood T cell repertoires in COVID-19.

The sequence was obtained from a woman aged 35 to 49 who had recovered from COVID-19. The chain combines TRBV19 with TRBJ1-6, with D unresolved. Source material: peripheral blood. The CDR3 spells CASSEVRGNSPLHF. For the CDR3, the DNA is TGTGCCAGTAGTGAGGTCAGAGGTAATTCACCCCTCCACTTT.